The 30 T cell receptor beta chains presented below share a single source sample, sequenced in a study of blood T cell repertoires in COVID-19. Only in-frame clones appear in the TCRdb table, and some are missing; sequencing was by immunoSEQ multiplex PCR. The sample shows more than 110,000 clones, over 60% of them seen only once. The specimen was peripheral blood. The receptor source for this set is a woman aged 45 to 65 with active or convalescent COVID-19.

This chain links TRBV12-5 with TRBJ2-3; TRBD2 agrees at 16 bases. The CDR3 sequence is 17 residues long. Looked up from germline, CDR1 is LGHNT and CDR2 is FRNRAP. Trimming cost V 5 bases and J 2 bases; bases outside gene matches: 4. The CDR3, as DNA: TGTGCTAGTGGTCAGGGACTAGCGGGGGGGTACACAGATACGCAGTATTTT. Translation gives CASGQGLAGGYTDTQYF.

The CDR3 nucleotides read TGTGCCAGCAGCTTCAGACAAAATCAGCCCCAGCATTTT. Protein sequence: CASSFRQNQPQHF. The chain uses TRBV11-2 and TRBJ1-5; D call uncertain. Germline lookup yields CDR1 SGHAT and CDR2 FQNNGV. CDR3 length: 13 residues. V was trimmed by 3 bases and J by 4 bases, leaving 7 bases between them.

The chain is built from TRBV27 and TRBJ2-7; D might be TRBD1 (6 bases). The ends were cut back, 2 bases at V and 6 bases at J, with 17 bases in the middle. The germline CDR1 and CDR2 sequences are MNHEY and SMNVEV (reference sequence). The CDR3 has 15 amino acids. CDR3 sequence: CASSLRARGRTEQYF. The CDR3 nucleotides read TGTGCCAGCAGTTTACGGGCCAGGGGAAGGACCGAGCAGTACTTC.

The chain has TRBV27 and TRBJ2-7; 7 bases match TRBD2. V was pared by 5 bases and J by 7 bases, with 17 bases of the junction left unmatched. Germline CDR1 reads MNHEY; CDR2 reads SMNVEV (reference sequence). This CDR3 is 16 amino acids long. The CDR3 bases are TGTGCCAGCAGTCCATTACCCTTAAGGATCGGGGGGGAGCAGTACTTC. Translated, it gives CASSPLPLRIGGEQYF.

This clone was counted a few times. The rearrangement uses TRBV29-1 and TRBJ2-4; 9 bases fit TRBD2. Germline V gene data show CDR1 as SQVTM and CDR2 as ANQGSEA. The CDR3 contains 13 residues. V gave up 4 bases and J gave up 9 bases; unmatched junction bases: 7. The CDR3 loop is CSVVVREGSIQYF. Here the CDR3 DNA reads TGCAGCGTTGTGGTGCGGGAGGGGTCCATTCAGTACTTC. The entire variable domain, with the rest obtained from reference TRBV29-1 and TRBJ2-4, is as follows: SAVISQKPSRDICQRGTSLTIQCQVDSQVTMMFWYRQQPGQSLTLIATANQGSEATYESGFVIDKFPISRPNLTFSTLTVSNMSPEDSSIYLCSVVVREGSIQYFGAGTRLSVL.

This clone was observed once. V usage is TRBV30 and J usage is TRBJ1-2; 8 positions match TRBD1. The junction had 13 bases not matched to a gene; V was cut back by 3 bases and J by 4 bases. The CDR3 is 16 amino acids. The V gene's germline CDR1 is GTSNPN and CDR2 SVGIG (reference sequence). CDR3 bases: TGTGCCTGGAGCAAGACCCGGGACAGGCCTCCCTATGGCTACACCTTC. This sequence encodes CAWSKTRDRPPYGYTF.

This chain links TRBV3-1 (or the pseudogene TRBV3-2) with TRBJ2-5; possibly TRBD2 for D (5 bases). The CDR3 is 16 amino acids. Germline values: CDR1 LGHDT, CDR2 YNNKEL (reference sequence). V lost 4 bases and J 0 bases, leaving 15 bases between the germline ends. The CDR3 loop reads CASSLPGGGYQETQYF. The CDR3 DNA sequence: TGTGCCAGCAGCCTTCCCGGTGGCGGGTACCAAGAGACCCAGTACTTC.

This chain connects TRBV30 to TRBJ1-5; 10 bases are shared with TRBD1. The V segment lost 7 bases and the J segment 3 bases; nucleotides outside the gene matches: 3. Germline V gene sequence: CDR1 GTSNPN, CDR2 SVGIG (reference sequence). The CDR3 spans 13 residues. CDR3 in DNA: TGTGCCTCGGACAGGGGGAACAATCAGCCCCAGCATTTT. It is translated as CASDRGNNQPQHF.

The gene calls are TRBV4-3 and TRBJ2-3; D may be TRBD1 (6 bases). The CDR3 covers 15 residues. Germline V gene sequence: CDR1 LGHNA, CDR2 YSLEER. The germline V and J ends were trimmed by 4 bases and 4 bases, with 15 bases remaining between them. This chain's CDR3 is CASSLNRVGPDTQYF. The CDR3 region has the DNA TGCGCCAGCAGCCTAAACAGGGTGGGGCCAGATACGCAGTATTTT.

This sequence joins TRBV29-1 and TRBJ1-3; D uncertain. In germline, CDR1 is SQVTM, CDR2 ANQGSEA. The CDR3 is 13 amino acids. Between the trimmed V and J ends, which lost 0 bases and 0 bases, there was a span of 3 bases. CDR3: CSVEERSGNTIYF. Written as DNA, the CDR3 is TGCAGCGTTGAAGAGCGCTCTGGAAACACCATATATTTT.

CDR3: CASSYHDGDQPQHF. The CDR3 DNA reads as TGTGCCAGCAGTTACCACGACGGAGATCAGCCCCAGCATTTT. V usage is TRBV6-2 or TRBV6-3 and J usage is TRBJ1-5; D not certain. The length of the CDR3 is 14 residues. Per germline, CDR1 MNHEY and CDR2 SVGEGT. V dropped 2 bases and J dropped 5 bases, with 10 bases sitting between them.

Ten or more counts support this clone. The J gene is TRBJ2-3, the V gene TRBV7-2; the match to TRBD2 covers 8 bases. CDR1 and CDR2 (germline): SGHTA, FQGNSA. The V segment lost 4 bases and the J segment 4 bases; nucleotides outside the gene matches: 7. The CDR3 has 15 residues. DNA for the CDR3: TGTGCCAGCAGCTCTCAAGCGGGGGCCCCAGATACGCAGTATTTT. Its protein is CASSSQAGAPDTQYF.

The chain carries TRBV5-6 and TRBJ1-4; D gene unclear. Germline CDR1 and CDR2: SGHDT and YYEEEE. This CDR3 spans 17 amino acids. V dropped 0 bases and J dropped 1 base, with 13 bases sitting between them. The CDR3 region is CASSLGGQLITNEKLFF. DNA of the CDR3: TGTGCCAGCAGCTTGGGCGGCCAACTAATAACTAATGAAAAACTGTTTTTT.

The J gene is TRBJ2-1, the V gene TRBV6-4; 9 bases line up with TRBD2. CDR3 size: 14 residues. Unmatched junction bases numbered 6, after V lost 2 bases and J lost 10 bases. Germline CDR1 MRHNA, CDR2 SNTAGT. Here the CDR3 DNA reads TGTGCCAGCAGTGACCAGGGACTAGCTTCGGAGCAGTTCTTC. It yields the protein CASSDQGLASEQFF.

The chain uses TRBV2 and TRBJ1-3; a weak D match, TRBD1 (6 bases). With 6 bases removed from V and 0 bases from J, the gap between germline ends came to 15 bases. The CDR3 contains 16 residues. Germline CDR1 is SNHLY and CDR2 is FYNNEI. The CDR3 DNA follows: TGTGCCAGCAGCAAACAGGGAGATTTCTCTGGAAACACCATATATTTT. This translates into CASSKQGDFSGNTIYF. The variable domain in full, with the rest retrieved from reference TRBV2 and TRBJ1-3, is EPEVTQTPSHQVTQMGQEVILRCVPISNHLYFYWYRQILGQKVEFLVSFYNNEISEKSEIFDDQFSVERPDGSNFTLKIRSTKLEDSAMYFCASSKQGDFSGNTIYFGEGSWLTVV.

For the CDR3, the DNA is TGCGCCAGCAGCGAAGGACTGCCGAACACTGAAGCTTTCTTT. This gives the protein CASSEGLPNTEAFF. The chain has TRBV5-1 and TRBJ1-1; unclear D gene. There are 14 residues in the CDR3. Germline lookup yields CDR1 SGHRS and CDR2 YFSETQ. Trimming pared 4 bases from V and 1 base from J, leaving 11 bases between.

This clone has only one observation. This chain uses TRBV6-1 with TRBJ1-5, with 11 nucleotides matching TRBD1. J lost 6 bases, V lost 3 bases, and 4 bases had no gene match. Germline V gene sequence: CDR1 MNHNS, CDR2 SASEGT. This CDR3 has 15 amino acids. The CDR3 DNA reads as TGTGCCAGCAGTGATTGGACAGGGGGCAGTCAGCCCCAGCATTTT. This sequence encodes CASSDWTGGSQPQHF.

The chain carries TRBV9 and TRBJ2-7, with 7 bases identical to TRBD1. J lost 4 bases, V lost 4 bases, and 11 bases had no gene match. This CDR3 is built from 15 residues. The germline gives CDR1 SGDLS, CDR2 YYNGEE. The CDR3 protein is CASSPWTGVAYEQYF. CDR3 sequence (DNA): TGTGCCAGCAGCCCGTGGACAGGAGTAGCGTACGAGCAGTACTTC. Full variable domain (rest looked up from reference TRBV9 and TRBJ2-7): DSGVTQTPKHLITATGQRVTLRCSPRSGDLSVYWYQQSLDQGLQFLIQYYNGEERAKGNILERFSAQQFPDLHSELNLSSLELGDSALYFCASSPWTGVAYEQYFGPGTRLTVT.

V gene TRBV6-5 combines with J gene TRBJ2-1, with a possible D match to TRBD1 (6 bases). Germline-derived CDR1 and CDR2 are MNHEY and SVGAGI. Trimming took off 10 bases at V and 6 bases at J, with 22 bases between the two ends. The CDR3 loop spans 15 amino acids. In nucleotides, the CDR3 is TGTGCCATCAATGCCCCCCGGGACATCCCCAATGAGCAGTTCTTC. Translating it yields CAINAPRDIPNEQFF.

This chain connects TRBV11-3 to TRBJ2-7, with D unclear. Trimming shortened V by 1 base and J by 3 bases, and 7 bases separated the two germline ends. CDR3 length: 13 amino acids. Germline V gene lookup returns CDR1 SGHNT and CDR2 YENEEA. CDR3 sequence reads: CASSLGTDYEQYF. The DNA for the CDR3 is TGTGCCAGCAGCTTAGGAACAGACTACGAGCAGTACTTC.

This sequence joins TRBV7-2 and TRBJ2-2; 11 bases map to TRBD2. V was pared by 2 bases and J by 6 bases, with 2 bases of the junction left unmatched. This CDR3 is built from 15 residues. CDR1 and CDR2 from the germline V gene are SGHTA and FQGNSA. The CDR3 DNA reads TGTGCCAGCAGCTTAATACTAGCGGGAGCCGGGGAGCTGTTTTTT. Its translation: CASSLILAGAGELFF.

This sequence joins TRBV19 and TRBJ2-1; perhaps TRBD1 as D (6 bases). Germline V CDR1 and CDR2: LNHDA, SQIVND (reference sequence). The CDR3 loop spans 15 amino acids. The V and J ends lost 7 bases and 1 base respectively, with 14 bases between them. CDR3 DNA sequence: TGTGCCAGTACCCTACAGGGTAGGTCCTACAATGAGCAGTTCTTC. Amino acids: CASTLQGRSYNEQFF.

The genes are TRBV18 and TRBJ1-1; D gene unclear. With 3 bases removed from V and 14 bases from J, the gap between germline ends came to 16 bases. CDR3 length: 12 amino acids. CDR1 and CDR2 (germline): KGHSH, LQKENI. CDR3 amino acids: CASSPGLWSTFF. The DNA of the CDR3 is TGTGCCAGCTCACCGGGCCTCTGGTCTACGTTCTTT.

This clone was seen only a few times. CDR3 region: CASSLDGQGALSPLHF. CDR3 in DNA: TGTGCCAGCAGCTTAGACGGGCAGGGGGCCTTATCACCCCTCCACTTT. The rearrangement joins TRBV7-9 to TRBJ1-6; 8 positions agree with TRBD1. The CDR3 runs 16 residues. The V gene end was trimmed by 1 base and the J gene end by 10 bases; junction bases not matched to a gene: 9. Germline CDR1 SEHNR, CDR2 FQNEAQ (reference sequence).

This clone appeared a few times. The chain uses TRBV4-2 and TRBJ1-2; perhaps TRBD1 as D (5 bases). V dropped 3 bases and J dropped 0 bases, with 8 bases sitting between them. Per germline, CDR1 LGHNA and CDR2 YNFKEQ. CDR3 length: 14 residues. DNA of the CDR3: TGTGCCAGCAGCCACGACAGATCTAACTATGGCTACACCTTC. Protein product: CASSHDRSNYGYTF.

This clone was observed a few times. The chain links TRBV7-2 to TRBJ2-3; D is undetermined. V shed 5 bases and J shed 5 bases, with 23 bases lying between them. The CDR3 runs 17 residues. Germline V gives CDR1 SGHTA, CDR2 FQGNSA. The CDR3 nucleotides are TGTGCCAGCAGCGCCGAAGCGACGATATATCTCAGAGATACGCAGTATTTT. It specifies CASSAEATIYLRDTQYF. The full variable domain, completed using reference TRBV7-2 and TRBJ2-3, is GAGVSQSPSNKVTEKGKDVELRCDPISGHTALYWYRQSLGQGLEFLIYFQGNSAPDKSGLPSDRFSAERTGGSVSTLTIQRTQQEDSAVYLCASSAEATIYLRDTQYFGPGTRLTVL.

This chain uses TRBV30 with TRBJ1-1, with D uncertain. Per the germline V gene, CDR1 is GTSNPN and CDR2 is SVGIG (reference sequence). The V end was cut by 2 bases, the J end by 4 bases, with 11 bases between. The CDR3 runs to 13 residues. The chain's CDR3 is CAWSPGWSTEAFF. CDR3 bases: TGTGCCTGGAGTCCGGGATGGAGCACTGAAGCTTTCTTT.

This clone was counted a single time. The V call is TRBV19, the J call TRBJ2-2; D call uncertain. Germline V gene data show CDR1 as LNHDA and CDR2 as SQIVND (reference sequence). The CDR3 is 14 residues long. The V end was cut by 6 bases, the J end by 5 bases, with 13 bases between. CDR3 sequence: CASRTYRSTGELFF. The CDR3 DNA sequence: TGTGCCAGTAGGACTTACCGAAGTACCGGGGAGCTGTTTTTT.

This rearrangement joins TRBV7-9 to TRBJ2-2; D is perhaps TRBD2 (5 bases). CDR1 is SEHNR and CDR2 is FQNEAQ in the germline V gene (reference sequence). This CDR3 is built from 15 residues. V gave up 3 bases and J gave up 1 base, with 9 bases separating them. The CDR3 here is CASSFLARNTGELFF. The CDR3 nucleotides are TGTGCCAGCAGCTTTTTAGCGAGGAACACCGGGGAGCTGTTTTTT.

The chain carries TRBV6-2 or TRBV6-3 and TRBJ2-1; 7 positions match TRBD2. J lost 1 base, V lost 1 base, and 1 base had no gene match. Germline values: CDR1 MNHEY, CDR2 SVGEGT. CDR3 length: 15 residues. The CDR3 coding sequence is TGTGCCAGCAGTTACTTCGGGGGGTCCTACAATGAGCAGTTCTTC. Translating gives CASSYFGGSYNEQFF.